Only a few counts were recorded for the clone carrying this TCR beta chain. The antigen is undetermined. The data were taken from a study of cytomegalovirus exposure and HLA in healthy donors. Overall study findings and caveats: It was confirmed in vitro that a few of the CMV-associated chains were specific for CMV antigens.

The CDR3 totals 15 residues. V lost 4 bases to trimming and J lost 5 bases, with 16 bases between them. Germline CDR1 SGHDT, CDR2 YYEEEE. Clones were read by immunoSEQ multiplex PCR, and TCRdb kept only the in-frame ones, dropping some. The top ten clones hold 11% to 15% of a sample with about 220,000 clones, approximately 88% of them seen once. This chain joins TRBV5-6 and TRBJ1-5; a possible D gene is TRBD1 (5 bases). The sample was PBMCs. The clonotype originates from a woman aged 25 to 39 in good health and CMV-seropositive. The CDR3 nucleotides are TGTGCCAGCAGCACCACCGGGGCTCCCCATCAGCCCCAGCATTTT. This gives the protein CASSTTGAPHQPQHF.